A single T cell receptor beta chain is shown here with its context. Its cognate antigen is unknown. This entry comes from a study of T cells after yellow fever vaccination. General observations from the study: There was a small share of clonotypes that showed up in both the CD4 and CD8 compartments.

5'RACE template switching added a universal primer site and UMIs to TCR cDNA. TCRdb itself ran the 5' RACE reads through MiXCR, one entry per CDR3 protein. This table has around 530,000 distinct CDR3 sequences, about a sixth appearing once. The germline V and J ends were trimmed by 5 bases and 2 bases, with 11 bases remaining between them. Germline lookup yields CDR1 SEHNR and CDR2 FQNEAQ (reference sequence). The CDR3 spans 14 residues. The clonotype originates from a young man who received the YFV17D yellow fever vaccine. This material consisted of PBMCs, taken about 5 days after the first yellow fever vaccination. The gene calls are TRBV7-9 and TRBJ2-3; a possible D gene is TRBD2 (5 bases). CDR3 DNA sequence: TGTGCCAGCAGCGAGACCGGGAACACAGATACGCAGTATTTT. It translates to CASSETGNTDTQYF.